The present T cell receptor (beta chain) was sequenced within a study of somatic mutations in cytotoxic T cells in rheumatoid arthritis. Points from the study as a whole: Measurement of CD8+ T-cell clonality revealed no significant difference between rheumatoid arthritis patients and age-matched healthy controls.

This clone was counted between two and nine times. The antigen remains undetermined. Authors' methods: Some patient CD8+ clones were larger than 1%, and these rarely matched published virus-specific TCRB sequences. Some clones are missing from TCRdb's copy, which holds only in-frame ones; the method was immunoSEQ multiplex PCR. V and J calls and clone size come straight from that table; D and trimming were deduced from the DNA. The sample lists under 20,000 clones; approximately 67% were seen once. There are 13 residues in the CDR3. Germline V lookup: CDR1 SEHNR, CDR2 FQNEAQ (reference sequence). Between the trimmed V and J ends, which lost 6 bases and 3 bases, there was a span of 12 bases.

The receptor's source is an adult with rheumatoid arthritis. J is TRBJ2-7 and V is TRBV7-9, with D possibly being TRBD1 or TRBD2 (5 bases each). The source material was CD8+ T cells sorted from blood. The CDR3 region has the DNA TGTGCCAGCAGATCCGGGACGGACTACGAGCAGTACTTC. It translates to CASRSGTDYEQYF.